The 10 T cell receptor beta chains given below trace back to one sample, sequenced in a study of cytomegalovirus exposure and HLA in healthy donors. Assay used: immunoSEQ multiplex PCR; TCRdb lists only in-frame clones, some missing. Of roughly 80,000 clones listed, approximately 91% were seen once; the top ten hold less than 2.5%. The sequenced sample was PBMCs. The receptors originated from a man aged 25 to 45 in good health and CMV-seronegative.

The chain links TRBV18 to TRBJ2-3, with TRBD2 matching over 8 bases. The CDR3 consists of 16 residues. The junction had 4 bases not matched to a gene; V was cut back by 1 base and J by 1 base. Germline values: CDR1 KGHSH, CDR2 LQKENI. CDR3 in amino acids: CASSPLSGSGTDTQYF. CDR3 bases: TGTGCCAGCTCACCACTCAGCGGGAGTGGCACAGATACGCAGTATTTT.

A single count supports this clone. The J gene is TRBJ2-1, the V gene TRBV6-1; TRBD2 matches 15 bases. The junction had 3 bases not matched to a gene; V was cut back by 3 bases and J by 9 bases. The V gene's germline CDR1 is MNHNS and CDR2 SASEGT. This CDR3 is 15 amino acids long. The CDR3, as DNA: TGTGCCAGCAGTGAGGGACTAGCGGGGGGTAGTGAGCAGTTCTTC. Its translation is CASSEGLAGGSEQFF.

The J gene is TRBJ2-7, the V gene TRBV11-2; TRBD2 matches 12 bases. Germline trimming cut 4 bases from V and 3 bases from J; bases unmatched to any gene: 4. Germline V gives CDR1 SGHAT, CDR2 FQNNGV. The CDR3 totals 15 residues. CDR3 amino acids: CASSSRLAGVYEQYF. As DNA, the CDR3 is TGTGCCAGCAGCTCAAGACTAGCGGGAGTCTACGAGCAGTACTTC.

The CDR3 DNA sequence: TGTGCTAGTGGTGGGACAGGTCCCAACACTGAAGCTTTCTTT. Residues: CASGGTGPNTEAFF. The rearrangement uses TRBV12-5 and TRBJ1-1, with 8 nucleotides matching TRBD1. The CDR3 sequence is 14 residues long. Germline CDR1 is LGHNT and CDR2 is FRNRAP. The J segment lost 2 bases and the V segment lost 5 bases, leaving 4 bases of the junction unmatched.

The V and J genes are TRBV6-1 and TRBJ1-1; 10 bases fit TRBD1. The ends lost 1 base at V and 5 bases at J; junction bases unmatched: 16. CDR1 is MNHNS, CDR2 SASEGT, per germline. The length of the CDR3 is 19 residues. CDR3 loop: CASSEVRFGTGAFFTEAFF. As DNA, the CDR3 is TGTGCCAGCAGTGAAGTGAGGTTTGGGACAGGGGCGTTTTTTACTGAAGCTTTCTTT.

J is TRBJ2-7 and V is TRBV25-1; D is possibly TRBD2 (6 bases). The V gene's germline CDR1 is MGHDK and CDR2 SYGVNS. The CDR3 loop spans 14 amino acids. V gave up 5 bases and J gave up 4 bases, with 15 bases separating them. The CDR3 nucleotides are TGTGCCAGCAGTAAAGGGGAAGGAGGGTACGAGCAGTACTTC. Its translation is CASSKGEGGYEQYF.

The V gene is TRBV2, the J gene TRBJ2-1; possibly TRBD1 for D (5 bases). Trimming shortened V by 3 bases and J by 7 bases, and 13 bases separated the two germline ends. Germline V gene sequence: CDR1 SNHLY, CDR2 FYNNEI. This CDR3 has 14 amino acids. The CDR3 DNA sequence: TGTGCCAGCAGTGATGGTGGGGCGCGTAATGAGCAGTTCTTC. As protein: CASSDGGARNEQFF.

The J gene is TRBJ2-7, the V gene TRBV27; 9 nucleotides match TRBD1. Losses at the gene ends were 10 bases for V and 5 bases for J; bases not matched to a gene: 12. The CDR3 extends over 14 amino acids. Germline CDR1 reads MNHEY; CDR2 reads SMNVEV (reference sequence). The CDR3 protein is CATGGQGRYNEQYF. The CDR3 DNA is TGTGCCACGGGGGGACAGGGACGGTATAACGAGCAGTACTTC.

This rearrangement joins TRBV28 to TRBJ1-5, with D tentatively TRBD1 (6 bases). The CDR3 is made up of 14 amino acids. V lost 6 bases to trimming and J lost 5 bases, with 14 bases between them. Germline loops: CDR1 MDHEN, CDR2 SYDVKM. DNA for the CDR3: TGTGCCAGCAGAACGGGCGGACAGTATCAGCCCCAGCATTTT. Its protein is CASRTGGQYQPQHF.

V usage is TRBV11-2 and J usage is TRBJ1-1, with a tentative D call TRBD1 (5 bases). The V gene lost 3 bases and the J gene lost 1 base, with 18 bases spanning the gap. The CDR3 is 17 residues long. Looked up from germline, CDR1 is SGHAT and CDR2 is FQNNGV. The CDR3 region is CASSFNKYQDRNTEAFF. For the CDR3, the DNA is TGTGCCAGCAGCTTCAACAAATATCAAGACAGGAACACTGAAGCTTTCTTT.